The 25 T cell receptor beta chains reported below all come from one sample, sequenced in a study of cytomegalovirus exposure and HLA in healthy donors (dated 2017 in TCRdb). Receptor amplification or capture employed the immunoSEQ multiplex PCR assay. A mixture of 60 forward primers for TCR Vbeta segments and 13 reverse primers for TCR Jbeta segments was used in the multiplex PCR. TCRdb limited this immuneACCESS table to in-frame rearrangements with V and J called. A share of clones is missing; checked studies link under half to unresolved V genes, and the rest is unexplained. Present in this sample are 150,000 to 200,000 clones, just under 80% of which were seen just once. The ten top clones hold about 3% of the sample. The specimen was PBMCs. The receptors were sampled from a female donor in good health and CMV-seronegative.

This sequence joins TRBV5-4 and TRBJ1-4; TRBD1 might be the D (5 bases). With 0 bases removed from V and 2 bases from J, the gap between germline ends came to 8 bases. The CDR3 is 15 residues long. Germline CDR1 is SGHNT and CDR2 is YYREEE (reference sequence). The CDR3 DNA reads as TGTGCCAGCAGCTTGGCAACAGGTACTAATGAAAAACTGTTTTTT. Protein product: CASSLATGTNEKLFF.

The chain recombines TRBV19 with TRBJ1-5, with D unclear. This CDR3 spans 14 amino acids. Trimming cost V 3 bases and J 2 bases, with 8 bases left between them. The germline gives CDR1 LNHDA, CDR2 SQIVND (reference sequence). CDR3 nucleotides: TGTGCCAGTAGTATTGGGCAGGGCAATCAGCCCCAGCATTTT. This codes for CASSIGQGNQPQHF.

The chain combines TRBV7-2 with TRBJ2-1, with TRBD1 matching 8 bases. Looked up from germline, CDR1 is SGHTA and CDR2 is FQGNSA. CDR3 size: 16 residues. V trimming: 1 base; J trimming: 6 bases; junction bases outside the gene matches: 8. The CDR3 DNA follows: TGTGCCAGCAGCTTAGGGGGGGCAGGGGGCCTCAATGAGCAGTTCTTC. Translated: CASSLGGAGGLNEQFF. Complete variable domain (other parts from reference TRBV7-2 and TRBJ2-1): GAGVSQSPSNKVTEKGKDVELRCDPISGHTALYWYRQSLGQGLEFLIYFQGNSAPDKSGLPSDRFSAERTGGSVSTLTIQRTQQEDSAVYLCASSLGGAGGLNEQFFGPGTRLTVL.

This chain links TRBV14 with TRBJ2-6; 8 bases agree with TRBD1. J gave up 4 bases and V 1 base, and 9 bases lay outside the gene matches. CDR3 length equals 18 residues. Per germline, CDR1 SGHDN and CDR2 FVKESK. CDR3: CASSQVGRGRPGANVLTF. CDR3 nucleotide sequence: TGTGCCAGCAGCCAAGTCGGCAGGGGGCGCCCCGGGGCCAACGTCCTGACTTTC.

The chain has TRBV7-9 and TRBJ1-5; 7 bases line up with TRBD1. Germline assignment: CDR1 SEHNR and CDR2 FQNEAQ (reference sequence). This CDR3 has 15 residues. The J segment lost 1 base and the V segment lost 2 bases, leaving 2 bases of the junction unmatched. The CDR3 reads CASSLSRGSNQPQHF. CDR3 nucleotides: TGTGCCAGCAGCTTAAGCAGGGGGAGCAATCAGCCCCAGCATTTT.

This clone was observed a handful of times. V gene TRBV28 combines with J gene TRBJ2-5; possibly TRBD2 for D (5 bases). The CDR3 has 14 amino acids. Looked up from germline, CDR1 is MDHEN and CDR2 is SYDVKM. V lost 2 bases and J 1 base, leaving 8 bases between the germline ends. The CDR3 coding sequence is TGTGCCAGCAGTTTACGGGAACTCCAAGAGACCCAGTACTTC. Translating gives CASSLRELQETQYF.

V and J are TRBV5-8 and TRBJ2-2, with no clear D. V was shortened by 0 bases and J by 1 base, with 7 bases between the two germline ends. The CDR3 loop spans 15 amino acids. Germline lookup yields CDR1 SGHTS and CDR2 YDEGEE. CDR3 coding DNA: TGTGCCAGCAGCTTGGGCCAGATGAACACCGGGGAGCTGTTTTTT. Translated, it gives CASSLGQMNTGELFF.

For this clone: One end of the junction varies from germline; a read error may be responsible. The chain combines TRBV7-9 with TRBJ2-3; maybe TRBD2 (6 bases). The CDR3 has 17 amino acids. In germline, CDR1 is SEHNR, CDR2 FQNEAQ (reference sequence). As DNA, the CDR3 is TGTTCCAGCAGCTTAGCATGGAGGGACTCCCTTACAGATACGCAGTATTTT. Translation: CSSSLAWRDSLTDTQYF. Filled out from reference TRBV7-9 and TRBJ2-3, the complete variable domain reads DTGVSQNPRHKITKRGQNVTFRCDPISEHNRLYWYRQTLGQGPEFLTYFQNEAQLEKSRLLSDRFSAERPKGSFSTLEIQRTEQGDSAMYLCSSSLAWRDSLTDTQYFGPGTRLTVL.

V is TRBV10-3 and J is TRBJ2-1; D is possibly TRBD2 (6 bases). With 0 bases removed from V and 4 bases from J, the gap between germline ends came to 25 bases. CDR3 length: 20 residues. Germline V gene lookup returns CDR1 ENHRY and CDR2 SYGVKD. CDR3 nucleotides: TGTGCCATCAGTGAGTCGGATAGGGAGGCTAGCCGGTTTCCTTACAATGAGCAGTTCTTC. Protein: CAISESDREASRFPYNEQFF.

The rearrangement links TRBV12-5 to TRBJ1-2; 10 bases match TRBD1. Trimming took 2 bases from V and 2 from J; bases not matched to a gene: 8. CDR1 and CDR2 (germline): LGHNT, FRNRAP. The CDR3 has 17 residues. The CDR3 coding sequence is TGTGCTAGTGGTTTGACCCCGACAGGGGGCGACAACTATGGCTACACCTTC. Translation: CASGLTPTGGDNYGYTF.

Note on this clone: Other nucleotide sequences from this sample produce the same CDR3. J is TRBJ1-2 and V is TRBV15; D perhaps matches TRBD1 (5 bases). The CDR3 contains 16 residues. CDR1 LNHNV and CDR2 YYDKDF come from the germline V gene (reference sequence). Trimming removed 0 bases from V and 3 bases from J, with 14 bases in between. CDR3 coding DNA: TGTGCCACCAGCAGAGATCTCCAGGGAATTCACTATGGCTACACCTTC. Translating it yields CATSRDLQGIHYGYTF. The full variable domain, with the rest looked up from reference TRBV15 and TRBJ1-2, is DAMVIQNPRYQVTQFGKPVTLSCSQTLNHNVMYWYQQKSSQAPKLLFHYYDKDFNNEADTPDNFQSRRPNTSFCFLDIRSPGLGDTAMYLCATSRDLQGIHYGYTFGSGTRLTVV.

Only one count was recorded for this clone. V usage is TRBV11-2 and J usage is TRBJ2-3; possible D gene TRBD2, 5 bases. The CDR3 extends over 17 amino acids. Germline CDR1 and CDR2: SGHAT and FQNNGV. V was trimmed by 7 bases and J by 3 bases, leaving 23 bases between them. In DNA, the CDR3 is TGTGCCAGCACCTCCCTGCTGTTTAGCGAAGAAACAGATACGCAGTATTTT. It codes for CASTSLLFSEETDTQYF.

The chain links TRBV20-1 to TRBJ1-1; D not certain. CDR1 and CDR2 from the germline V gene are DFQATT and SNEGSKA (reference sequence). The CDR3 length is 11 residues. V was clipped by 3 bases and J by 8 bases, with 10 bases between them. The CDR3 region is CSASRGEEAFF. CDR3 in DNA: TGCAGTGCTAGCCGGGGTGAGGAAGCTTTCTTT.

The chain carries TRBV29-1 and TRBJ2-7, with 8 bases that match TRBD1. The V and J ends lost 4 bases and 2 bases, in that order; junction bases with no gene match: 4. Germline CDR1 SQVTM, CDR2 ANQGSEA. The CDR3 loop spans 13 amino acids. The CDR3 is CSVVTGDTYEQYF. CDR3 coding DNA: TGCAGCGTTGTGACAGGGGACACCTACGAGCAGTACTTC.

The chain recombines TRBV11-2 with TRBJ2-5, with 15 bases fitting TRBD2. The CDR3 is 18 residues long. Germline V gene sequence: CDR1 SGHAT, CDR2 FQNNGV. V shed 0 bases, J shed 5 bases, and the junction held 7 bases outside the gene matches. This CDR3 reads CASSLERGLAGGWETQYF. CDR3 nucleotide sequence: TGTGCCAGCAGCTTAGAGCGGGGACTAGCGGGAGGTTGGGAGACCCAGTACTTC.

The chain is built from TRBV7-2 and TRBJ2-5; 14 bases fit TRBD2. The CDR3 has 16 amino acids. Trimming cost V 5 bases and J 4 bases; bases outside gene matches: 6. In germline, CDR1 is SGHTA, CDR2 FQGNSA. The CDR3 loop is CASSQPGLAGAETQYF. The CDR3 nucleotides read TGTGCCAGCAGCCAACCGGGACTAGCGGGAGCAGAGACCCAGTACTTC.

This clone came up many times. The chain is built from TRBV7-9 and TRBJ1-2, with 8 bases matching TRBD1. Per germline, CDR1 SEHNR and CDR2 FQNEAQ (reference sequence). V dropped 1 base and J dropped 2; count of bases not matched to a gene: 3. The CDR3 runs to 15 residues. In nucleotides, the CDR3 is TGTGCCAGCAGCTTAGGACAGGGGCGCAACTATGGCTACACCTTC. Its protein is CASSLGQGRNYGYTF.

This chain uses TRBV5-1 with TRBJ2-3, with 10 bases lining up with TRBD2. With V trimmed by 3 bases and J by 2 bases, 3 bases remained unmatched. The CDR3 runs 15 residues. Looked up from germline, CDR1 is SGHRS and CDR2 is YFSETQ. The CDR3 reads CASSYGTSATDTQYF. In nucleotides, the CDR3 is TGCGCCAGCAGCTACGGGACTAGCGCCACAGATACGCAGTATTTT.

This chain uses TRBV30 with TRBJ1-2; the D gene is possibly TRBD1 (5 bases). The CDR3 is 12 residues long. Trimming pared 4 bases from V and 8 bases from J, leaving 14 bases between. Germline CDR1 GTSNPN, CDR2 SVGIG (reference sequence). In DNA form, the CDR3 reads TGTGCCTGGACGGTAGGGGCCGGGGGCTACACCTTC. This translates into CAWTVGAGGYTF.

V usage is TRBV7-9 and J usage is TRBJ2-3; 9 bases agree with TRBD1. V shed 3 bases, J shed 6 bases, and the junction held 10 bases outside the gene matches. The germline V gene encodes CDR1 SEHNR and CDR2 FQNEAQ (reference sequence). The CDR3 extends over 16 amino acids. CDR3: CASSLAGTGQHDTQYF. CDR3 sequence (DNA): TGTGCCAGCAGCTTGGCCGGGACAGGGCAGCACGATACGCAGTATTTT.

The chain joins TRBV7-9 to TRBJ2-5; TRBD1 matches 7 bases. Germline CDR1 SEHNR, CDR2 FQNEAQ (reference sequence). Trimming at V came to 3 bases and at J to 5 bases, leaving 6 bases not matched to a gene. The length of the CDR3 is 14 residues. CDR3 DNA: TGTGCCAGCAGCTTCCTAGACAGGGACGAGACCCAGTACTTC. Amino acid sequence: CASSFLDRDETQYF.

Concerning this clone: At one end, the junction sequence differs from germline, possibly due to a read error. V is TRBV7-6 and J is TRBJ2-2; TRBD2 might be the D (6 bases). This CDR3 has 13 amino acids. Germline loops: CDR1 SGHVS, CDR2 FNYEAQ. The CDR3 spells CASSFGGAGELFF. CDR3 in DNA: TGTGCCAGCAGCTTCGGGGGAGCCGGAGAGCTGTTTTTT.

This clone has more than one count but fewer than ten. The V and J genes are TRBV28 and TRBJ2-5, with 11 bases that match TRBD1. From germline, CDR1 is MDHEN and CDR2 SYDVKM. This CDR3 spans 15 amino acids. The J segment lost 6 bases and the V segment lost 2 bases, leaving 5 bases of the junction unmatched. The CDR3 spells CASSLGQGARKTQYF. The CDR3 bases are TGTGCCAGCAGTTTAGGACAGGGGGCTAGAAAGACCCAGTACTTC.

The chain uses TRBV5-6 and TRBJ2-5; 7 bases are a match to TRBD2. CDR3 length: 14 amino acids. Trimming took 2 bases from V and 5 from J; bases not matched to a gene: 6. Germline loops: CDR1 SGHDT, CDR2 YYEEEE. The CDR3 nucleotides read TGTGCCAGCAGCTTCGGCGGGGGTCGGGAGACCCAGTACTTC. Translating gives CASSFGGGRETQYF. The complete variable domain, with remaining parts taken from reference TRBV5-6 and TRBJ2-5, reads DAGVTQSPTHLIKTRGQQVTLRCSPKSGHDTVSWYQQALGQGPQFIFQYYEEEERQRGNFPDRFSGHQFPNYSSELNVNALLLGDSALYLCASSFGGGRETQYFGPGTRLLVL.

This chain links TRBV11-2 with TRBJ2-7; 11 bases align to TRBD2. The V and J ends lost 3 bases and 4 bases, in that order; junction bases with no gene match: 5. The CDR3 runs 15 residues. The V gene's germline CDR1 is SGHAT and CDR2 FQNNGV. The DNA for the CDR3 is TGTGCCAGCAGCTTTTCGGGACTAGCGGTATACGAGCAGTACTTC. It yields the protein CASSFSGLAVYEQYF.